This TCR beta chain was retrieved from a study of T cells in Graves' hyperthyroidism and ophthalmopathy (dated by TCRdb to about 2019). Describing the broader study: Peripheral blood samples were taken at the time of initial diagnosis, prior to any treatment. TCR V-J signatures able to tell the groups apart were searched for in a discovery cohort of 95 or so patients, of whom 43 had Graves' ophthalmopathy and under 65 had stable Graves' hyperthyroidism. Whether ophthalmopathy could be predicted prospectively was tested in an independent validation cohort made up of under 20 hyperthyroidism patients plus 17 patients who later progressed to ophthalmopathy. The roughly 91 discovery patients were randomly divided into training and test sets at a 7:3 ratio. The study also compared thyroid tissue and blood T-cell repertoires from five or six Graves' hyperthyroidism patients. After blood sampling, hyperthyroidism patients were treated with methimazole at a starting dose of 30 mg daily, and ophthalmopathy patients were treated with high-dose intravenous methylprednisolone. According to the paper, TCR Vbeta CDR3 sequencing was carried out on over 130 peripheral blood samples, which came from 40 to 45 ophthalmopathy, 75 or so hyperthyroidism and roughly 17 progressor patients. The full study reports these points: Most expanded thyroid clonotypes (frequency above 0.001) were also found in blood, which suggests that blood repertoires may mirror thyroid immune responses. No statistical method was used to fix the sample size in advance, and group allocation was not hidden from the investigators. A 13 V-J signature model separated ophthalmopathy from stable hyperthyroidism, with 87.88% sensitivity and 81.08% specificity in cross-validation and 80%/75% in testing. In validation, progression to ophthalmopathy was predicted by the model with almost 71% sensitivity and 72% to 85% specificity, a median of approximately 6.5 months before onset.

With respect to this clonotype: Its antigen is still unknown. Within one base of it there is no much larger clone, and no base qualities were kept.

Hyperthyroidism patients were newly diagnosed, with disease duration under 2 months, and aged 18 to 65 years. Any patient with an uncontrolled infection, another autoimmune disease, pregnancy or lactation was excluded. Diagnoses relied on clinical symptoms, serum thyroxine and TRAb, thyroid ultrasound and orbital computed tomography. For progressor patients, blood was drawn at the first diagnosis of hyperthyroidism, before any ophthalmopathy symptoms had appeared. PBMCs were isolated from 7.5 to 10 ml of fresh peripheral blood by Ficoll-Paque density gradient centrifugation. Patients classed as progressors first received a Graves' hyperthyroidism diagnosis and then went on to develop ophthalmopathy during follow-up. Total RNA was extracted with Trizol reagent, and quality was checked on an Agilent 2100 Bioanalyzer. The junction shows trimming of 4 bases on V and 4 bases on J, and the gene matches do not reach 11 bases of it. The CDR3 contains 16 residues, cysteine and phenylalanine counted. Of the read, only the CDR3 DNA is kept; its 48 bases are in frame from base 1. Via the germline V gene, CDR1 is MNHNS and CDR2 SASEGT.

Amplification of TCR beta CDR3 regions was carried out from RNA transcripts. The first round of RT-PCR for the TCR CDR3 was performed with the HTBI primer set and the Qiagen OneStep RT-PCR kit. A second multiplex PCR round built the libraries, followed by size selection and purification. Paired-end sequencing of the libraries was performed with 100 bp reads on an Illumina HiSeq2000. In the original analysis: SOAPnuke was used to process the raw data, with reads discarded if the reads contained adapters or uncalled bases, had a mean Phred below 15, or lacked an exact constant-primer or identifier match. High-quality paired reads were merged using COPE v1.2.5, and each unique nucleotide sequence was defined as a clonotype. MiTCR v1.1 was used to align clonotypes to the IMGT TRBV, TRBD and TRBJ reference segments. Only V-J combinations with frequency above 0.0001, covering about 99% of repertoires, were analysed. The TCS score was defined as the ratio of F50 (clonal expansion) to E x V (chaos), calculated using BLOSUM62-based TCRdist between CDR3 peptides within each V-J. Welch's t-statistics and random forest reduced around 520 V-J features to some 14, which were used in a naive Bayes classifier (R e1071). The raw public data were reprocessed by TCRdb itself: fastp quality trimming at Q25, MiXCR clonotype calling, in-frame beta chains only. Rows with a matching CDR3 protein are joined into one entry that keeps the most common DNA and genes. Here the V and J calls rest on TCRdb's processing, not on the authors' analysis. The sample table contains 160,000 or so distinct CDR3 sequences; only one count was recorded for over 7.5% of them. Roughly a fifth of the sample is held by the ten biggest clonotypes.

Sequences were obtained from blood. This receptor was obtained from a woman in her late teens or twenties with Graves' hyperthyroidism that later progressed to Graves' ophthalmopathy. Recombination connected TRBV6-1 to TRBJ2-7, and 9 bases in between align with TRBD1. CDR3 reads: CASSGGTGSGGYEQYF. Here is the DNA: TGTGCCAGCAGTGGCGGGACAGGGAGTGGAGGATACGAGCAGTACTTC.